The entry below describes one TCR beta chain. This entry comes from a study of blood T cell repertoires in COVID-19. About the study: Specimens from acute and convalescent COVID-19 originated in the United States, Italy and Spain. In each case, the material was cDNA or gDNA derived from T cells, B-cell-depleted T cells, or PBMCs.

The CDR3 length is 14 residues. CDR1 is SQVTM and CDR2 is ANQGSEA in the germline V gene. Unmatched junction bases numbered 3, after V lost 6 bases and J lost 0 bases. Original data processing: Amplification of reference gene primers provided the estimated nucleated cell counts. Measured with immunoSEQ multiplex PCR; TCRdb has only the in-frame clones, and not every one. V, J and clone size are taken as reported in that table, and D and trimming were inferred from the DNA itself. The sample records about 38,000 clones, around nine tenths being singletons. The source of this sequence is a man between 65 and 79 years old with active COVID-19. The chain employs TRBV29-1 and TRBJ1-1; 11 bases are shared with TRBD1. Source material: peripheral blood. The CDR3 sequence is CSVGTGGLNTEAFF. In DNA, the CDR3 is TGCAGCGTGGGGACAGGGGGATTGAACACTGAAGCTTTCTTT.